This T cell receptor (beta chain) was found in a study of CD8 T cells in ankylosing spondylitis. Points from the study as a whole: What appeared characteristic of ankylosing spondylitis blood was a TCR beta motif of seven to nine highly homologous variants.

CDR1 is LGHDT and CDR2 is YNNKEL in the germline V gene (reference sequence). With 4 bases removed from V and 1 base from J, the gap between germline ends came to 14 bases. CDR3 length equals 15 residues. As for this clonotype: Its matching antigen is unknown.

Molecular-barcoded quantitative 5'-RACE produced these TCR beta libraries. TCRdb itself ran the 5' RACE reads through MiXCR, one entry per CDR3 protein. The table records about 150,000 distinct CDR3 sequences, roughly a third of them present only once. Sequencing used synovial fluid, either unsorted or a sorted T cell fraction (not recorded which). This chain joins TRBV3-1 and TRBJ2-7; tentatively, D is TRBD1 (6 bases). The sequence derives from a male donor with ankylosing spondylitis. The CDR3 here is CASSLLPQGSYEQYF. The CDR3, as DNA: TGTGCCAGCAGCCTCCTCCCACAGGGTTCCTACGAGCAGTACTTC.